This T cell receptor beta chain was obtained from a study of shared clonotypes between healthy human individuals. Germline lookup yields CDR1 KGHSH and CDR2 LQKENI. The CDR3 contains 16 residues. The V end lost 3 bases, the J end lost 4 bases, and 15 bases lay between the germline ends. Data came from immunoSEQ multiplex PCR; TCRdb stores just in-frame clones and leaves some out. The data hold about 610,000 clones, with around 97% observed a single time. The sequence came from a woman aged 25 to 39 in good health. Sequencing was carried out using naive CD4+ T cells sorted from blood. Subset meaning: CD45RA+ positively selected. The rearrangement joins TRBV18 to TRBJ2-2; tentatively, D is TRBD2 (5 bases). The CDR3 is CASSPTSSSPTGELFF. The CDR3, as DNA: TGTGCCAGCTCACCTACTTCTAGCTCCCCCACCGGGGAGCTGTTTTTT.